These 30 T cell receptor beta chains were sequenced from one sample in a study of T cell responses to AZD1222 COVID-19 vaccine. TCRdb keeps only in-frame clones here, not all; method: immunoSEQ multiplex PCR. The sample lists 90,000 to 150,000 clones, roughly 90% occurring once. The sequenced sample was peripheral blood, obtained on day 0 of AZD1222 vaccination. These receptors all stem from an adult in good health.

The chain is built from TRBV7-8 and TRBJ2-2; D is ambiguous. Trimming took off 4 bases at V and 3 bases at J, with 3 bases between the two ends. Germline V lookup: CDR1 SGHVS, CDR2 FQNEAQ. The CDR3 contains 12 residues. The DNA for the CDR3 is TGTGCCAGCAGCTCCGACACCGGGGAGCTGTTTTTT. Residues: CASSSDTGELFF.

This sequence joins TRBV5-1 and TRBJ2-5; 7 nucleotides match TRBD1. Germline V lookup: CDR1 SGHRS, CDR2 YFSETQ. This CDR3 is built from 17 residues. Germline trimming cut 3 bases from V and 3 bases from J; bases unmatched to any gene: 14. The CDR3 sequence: CASSSGRTGYSKETQYF. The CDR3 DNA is TGCGCCAGCAGCTCCGGAAGGACAGGCTACAGTAAAGAGACCCAGTACTTC.

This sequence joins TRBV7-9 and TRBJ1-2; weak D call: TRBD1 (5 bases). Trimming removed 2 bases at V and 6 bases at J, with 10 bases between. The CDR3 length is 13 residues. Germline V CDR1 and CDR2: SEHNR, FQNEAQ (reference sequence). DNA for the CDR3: TGTGCCAGCAGCTTATCGGGGCAGGATGGCTACACCTTC. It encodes CASSLSGQDGYTF.

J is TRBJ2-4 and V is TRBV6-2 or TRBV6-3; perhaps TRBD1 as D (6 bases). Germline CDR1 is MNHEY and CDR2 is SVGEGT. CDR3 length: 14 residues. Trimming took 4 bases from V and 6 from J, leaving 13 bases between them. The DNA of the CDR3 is TGTGCCAGCAGTTCACACAGGGAACCAAACATTCAGTACTTC. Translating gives CASSSHREPNIQYF.

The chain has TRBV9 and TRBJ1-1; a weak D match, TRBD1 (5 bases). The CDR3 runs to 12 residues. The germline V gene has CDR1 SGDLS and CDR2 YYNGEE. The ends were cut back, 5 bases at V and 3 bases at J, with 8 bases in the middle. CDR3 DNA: TGTGCCAGCAGTTCAGGGTACACTGAAGCTTTCTTT. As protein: CASSSGYTEAFF.

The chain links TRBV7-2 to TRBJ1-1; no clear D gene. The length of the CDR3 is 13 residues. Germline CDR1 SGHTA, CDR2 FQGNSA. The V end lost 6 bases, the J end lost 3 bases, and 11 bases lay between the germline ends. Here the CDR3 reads CASRHGPDTEAFF. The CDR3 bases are TGTGCCAGCAGGCACGGTCCTGACACTGAAGCTTTCTTT.

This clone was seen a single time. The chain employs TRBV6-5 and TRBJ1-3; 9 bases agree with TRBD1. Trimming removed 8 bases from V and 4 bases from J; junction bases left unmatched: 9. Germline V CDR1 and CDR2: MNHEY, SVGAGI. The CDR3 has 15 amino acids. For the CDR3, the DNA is TGTGCCAGCGGACAGGGGAGTTTGTCCGGAAACACCATATATTTT. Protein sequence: CASGQGSLSGNTIYF.

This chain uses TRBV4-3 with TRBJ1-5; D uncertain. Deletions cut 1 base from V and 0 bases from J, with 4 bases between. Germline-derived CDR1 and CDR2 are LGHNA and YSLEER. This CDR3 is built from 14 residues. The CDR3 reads CASSQVLSNQPQHF. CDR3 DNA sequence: TGCGCCAGCAGCCAAGTTCTTAGCAATCAGCCCCAGCATTTT.

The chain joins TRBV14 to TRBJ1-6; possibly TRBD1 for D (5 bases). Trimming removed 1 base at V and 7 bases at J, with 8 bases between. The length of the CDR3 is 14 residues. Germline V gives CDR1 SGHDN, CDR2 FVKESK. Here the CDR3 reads CASSQAWGNSPLHF. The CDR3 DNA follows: TGTGCCAGCAGCCAAGCTTGGGGGAATTCACCCCTCCACTTT.

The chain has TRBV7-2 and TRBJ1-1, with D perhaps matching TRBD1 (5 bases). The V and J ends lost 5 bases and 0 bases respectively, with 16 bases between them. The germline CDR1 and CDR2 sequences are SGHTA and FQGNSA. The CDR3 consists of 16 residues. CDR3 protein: CASSPAGRGLNTEAFF. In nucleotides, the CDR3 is TGTGCCAGCAGCCCTGCGGGGCGGGGATTGAACACTGAAGCTTTCTTT.

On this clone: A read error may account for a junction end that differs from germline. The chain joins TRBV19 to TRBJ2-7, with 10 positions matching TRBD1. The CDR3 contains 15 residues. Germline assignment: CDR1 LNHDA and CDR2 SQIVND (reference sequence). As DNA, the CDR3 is TGTGCCAGTAGAGCTCCCGGGACAGGGGACTACAAGCAGTACTTC. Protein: CASRAPGTGDYKQYF.

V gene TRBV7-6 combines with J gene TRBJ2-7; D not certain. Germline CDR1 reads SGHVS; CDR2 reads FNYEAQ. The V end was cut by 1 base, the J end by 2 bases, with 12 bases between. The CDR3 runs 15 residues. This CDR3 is CASSLEAASTYEQYF. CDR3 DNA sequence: TGTGCCAGCAGCTTAGAGGCAGCCAGTACCTACGAGCAGTACTTC.

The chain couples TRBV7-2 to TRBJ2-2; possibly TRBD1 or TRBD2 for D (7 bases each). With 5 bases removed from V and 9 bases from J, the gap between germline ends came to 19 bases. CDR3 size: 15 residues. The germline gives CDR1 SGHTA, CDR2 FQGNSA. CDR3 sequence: CASSPSGGGGRELFF. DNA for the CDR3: TGTGCCAGCAGCCCTAGCGGCGGAGGGGGCAGGGAGCTGTTTTTT. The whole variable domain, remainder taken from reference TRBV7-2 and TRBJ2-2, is GAGVSQSPSNKVTEKGKDVELRCDPISGHTALYWYRQSLGQGLEFLIYFQGNSAPDKSGLPSDRFSAERTGGSVSTLTIQRTQQEDSAVYLCASSPSGGGGRELFFGEGSRLTVL.

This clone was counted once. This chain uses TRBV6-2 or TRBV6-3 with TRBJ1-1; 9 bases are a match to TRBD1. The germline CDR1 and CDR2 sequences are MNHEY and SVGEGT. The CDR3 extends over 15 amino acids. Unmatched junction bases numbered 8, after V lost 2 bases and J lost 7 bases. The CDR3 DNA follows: TGTGCCAGCAGTTACCTGGGACAGGGAGTCGGTGAAGCTTTCTTT. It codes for CASSYLGQGVGEAFF.

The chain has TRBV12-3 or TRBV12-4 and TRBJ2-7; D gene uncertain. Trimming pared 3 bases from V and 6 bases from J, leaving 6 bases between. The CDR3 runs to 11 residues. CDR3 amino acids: CASSLVREQYF. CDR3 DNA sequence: TGTGCCAGCAGTTTGGTTCGCGAGCAGTACTTC.

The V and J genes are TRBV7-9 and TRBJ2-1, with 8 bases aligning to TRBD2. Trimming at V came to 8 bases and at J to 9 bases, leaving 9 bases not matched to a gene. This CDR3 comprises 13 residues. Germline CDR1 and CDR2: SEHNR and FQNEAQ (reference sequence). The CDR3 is CASWGPRGGEQFF. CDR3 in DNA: TGTGCCAGCTGGGGTCCCCGGGGGGGTGAGCAGTTCTTC.

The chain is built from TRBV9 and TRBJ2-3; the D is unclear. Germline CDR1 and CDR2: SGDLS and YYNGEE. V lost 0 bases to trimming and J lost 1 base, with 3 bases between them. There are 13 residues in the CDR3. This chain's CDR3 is CASSVGGTDTQYF. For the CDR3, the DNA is TGTGCCAGCAGCGTAGGAGGCACAGATACGCAGTATTTT.

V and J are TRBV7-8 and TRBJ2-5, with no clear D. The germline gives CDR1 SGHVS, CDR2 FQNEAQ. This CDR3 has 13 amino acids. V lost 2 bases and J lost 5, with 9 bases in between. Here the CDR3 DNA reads TGTGCCAGCAGCTTACTAAAGTTTGAGACCCAGTACTTC. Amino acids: CASSLLKFETQYF.

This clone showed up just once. This CDR3 is CSVTTGNNEQFF. CDR3 DNA: TGCAGCGTCACGACAGGAAACAATGAGCAGTTCTTC. The rearrangement uses TRBV29-1 and TRBJ2-1; the D gene is possibly TRBD1 (6 bases). V dropped 6 bases and J dropped 5 bases, with 11 bases sitting between them. Germline V gene data show CDR1 as SQVTM and CDR2 as ANQGSEA. The CDR3 has 12 amino acids.

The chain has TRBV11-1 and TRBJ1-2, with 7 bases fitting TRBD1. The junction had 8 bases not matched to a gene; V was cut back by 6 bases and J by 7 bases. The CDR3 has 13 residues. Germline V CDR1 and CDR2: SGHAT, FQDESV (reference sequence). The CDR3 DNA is TGTGCCAGCAGTCCGGACAGGCAATTTGGCTACACCTTC. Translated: CASSPDRQFGYTF.

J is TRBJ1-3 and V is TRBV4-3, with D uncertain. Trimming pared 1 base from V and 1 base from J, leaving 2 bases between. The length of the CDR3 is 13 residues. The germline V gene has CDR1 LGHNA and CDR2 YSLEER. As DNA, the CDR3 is TGCGCCAGCAGCCAAGTTTCTGGAAACACCATATATTTT. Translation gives CASSQVSGNTIYF.

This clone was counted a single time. The CDR3 reads CASSGTGYNEQFF. DNA of the CDR3: TGTGCCAGCAGTGGGACAGGCTACAATGAGCAGTTCTTC. The rearrangement links TRBV27 to TRBJ2-1; 8 bases align to TRBD1. V was clipped by 5 bases and J by 3 bases; unmatched bases: 0. The CDR3 is 13 residues long. The germline CDR1 and CDR2 sequences are MNHEY and SMNVEV (reference sequence).

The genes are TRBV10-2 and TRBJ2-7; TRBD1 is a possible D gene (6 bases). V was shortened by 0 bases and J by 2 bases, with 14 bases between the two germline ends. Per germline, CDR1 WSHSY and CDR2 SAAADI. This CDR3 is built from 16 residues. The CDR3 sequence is CASSESTGTHAYEQYF. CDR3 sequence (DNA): TGCGCCAGCAGTGAGTCAACCGGGACACATGCCTACGAGCAGTACTTC.

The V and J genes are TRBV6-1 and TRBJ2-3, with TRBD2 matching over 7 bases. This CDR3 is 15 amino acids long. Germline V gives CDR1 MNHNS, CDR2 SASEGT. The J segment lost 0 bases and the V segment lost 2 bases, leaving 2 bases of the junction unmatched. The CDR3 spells CASSEIAGSTDTQYF. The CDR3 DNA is TGTGCCAGCAGTGAAATAGCGGGTAGCACAGATACGCAGTATTTT.

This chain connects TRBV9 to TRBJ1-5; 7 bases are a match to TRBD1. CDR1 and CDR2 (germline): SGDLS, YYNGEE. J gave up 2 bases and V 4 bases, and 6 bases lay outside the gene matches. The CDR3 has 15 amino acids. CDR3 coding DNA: TGTGCCAGCAGCCCCCGGGGGACAGGCAATCAGCCCCAGCATTTT. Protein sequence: CASSPRGTGNQPQHF.

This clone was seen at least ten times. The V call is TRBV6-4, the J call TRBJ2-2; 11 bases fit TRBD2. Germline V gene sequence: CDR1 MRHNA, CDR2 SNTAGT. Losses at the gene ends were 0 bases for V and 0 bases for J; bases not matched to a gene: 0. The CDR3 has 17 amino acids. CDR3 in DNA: TGTGCCAGCAGTGACTCTAGCGGGGGGGCGAACACCGGGGAGCTGTTTTTT. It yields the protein CASSDSSGGANTGELFF.

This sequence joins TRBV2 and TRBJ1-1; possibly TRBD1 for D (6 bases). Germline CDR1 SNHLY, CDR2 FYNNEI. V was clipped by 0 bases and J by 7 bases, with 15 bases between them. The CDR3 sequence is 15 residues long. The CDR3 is CASSEARQANYEAFF. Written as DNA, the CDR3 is TGTGCCAGCAGTGAAGCGCGACAGGCTAACTATGAAGCTTTCTTT.

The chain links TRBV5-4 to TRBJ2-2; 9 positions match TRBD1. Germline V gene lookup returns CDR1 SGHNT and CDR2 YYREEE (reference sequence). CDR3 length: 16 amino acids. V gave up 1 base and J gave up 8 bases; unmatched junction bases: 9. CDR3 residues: CASSLPGQGRSGELFF. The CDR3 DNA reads TGTGCCAGCAGCTTGCCGGGACAGGGAAGGTCGGGGGAGCTGTTTTTT.

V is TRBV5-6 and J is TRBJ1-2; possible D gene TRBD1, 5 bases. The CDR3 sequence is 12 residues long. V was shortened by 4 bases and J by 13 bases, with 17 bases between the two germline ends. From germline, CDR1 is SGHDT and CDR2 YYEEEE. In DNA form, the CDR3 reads TGTGCCAGCAGCCGGGTAGGTCAGGGCCTCACCTTC. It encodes CASSRVGQGLTF.

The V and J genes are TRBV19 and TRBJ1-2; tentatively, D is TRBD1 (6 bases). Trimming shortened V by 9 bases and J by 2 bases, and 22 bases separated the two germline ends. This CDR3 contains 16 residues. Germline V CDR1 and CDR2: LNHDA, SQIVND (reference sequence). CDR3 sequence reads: CASHASHRELNYGYTF. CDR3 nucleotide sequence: TGTGCCAGCCACGCTTCCCACAGGGAGCTGAACTATGGCTACACCTTC.